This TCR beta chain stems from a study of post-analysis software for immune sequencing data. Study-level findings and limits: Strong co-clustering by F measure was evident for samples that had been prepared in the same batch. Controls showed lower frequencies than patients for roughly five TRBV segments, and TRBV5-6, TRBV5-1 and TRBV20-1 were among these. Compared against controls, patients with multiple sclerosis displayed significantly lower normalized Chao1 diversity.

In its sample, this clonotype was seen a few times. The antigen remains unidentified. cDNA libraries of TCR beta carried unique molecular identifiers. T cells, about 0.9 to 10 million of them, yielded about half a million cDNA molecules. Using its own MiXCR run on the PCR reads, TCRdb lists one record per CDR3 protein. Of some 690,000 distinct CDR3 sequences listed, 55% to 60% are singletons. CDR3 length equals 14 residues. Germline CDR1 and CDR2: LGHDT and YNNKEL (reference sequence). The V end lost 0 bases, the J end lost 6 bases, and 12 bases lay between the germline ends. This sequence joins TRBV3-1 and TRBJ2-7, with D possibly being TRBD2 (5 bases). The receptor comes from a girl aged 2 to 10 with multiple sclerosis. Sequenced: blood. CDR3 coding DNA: TGTGCCAGCAGCCAAGATCCTAGCCCCAGCGAGCAGTACTTC. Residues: CASSQDPSPSEQYF.